The rows below give T cell receptor beta chains drawn from one sample of a study of T cell responses to AZD1222 COVID-19 vaccine. Produced via immunoSEQ multiplex PCR; TCRdb's table is partial and in-frame only. The table lists some 130,000 clones, roughly 88% of them singletons, with around 1% in the top ten. The sequenced sample was peripheral blood, obtained 28 days after the second AZD1222 dose. These receptors all come from an adult who received the AZD1222 COVID-19 vaccine. Each CDR3 is given with its conserved first and last residue. A D gene is named only where the DNA matches it firmly. Not every row has a clone size; where given, it reads once, few, many or a size class.

V	D	J	size	CDR3
TRBV6-1	.	TRBJ1-5	.	CASSVGQAYSNQPQHF
TRBV19	.	TRBJ1-2	.	CASSPSTGAFYGYTF
TRBV11-2	TRBD2	TRBJ2-2	.	CASSPGLAANTGELFF
TRBV19	.	TRBJ1-5	.	CASSIGVDQPQHF
TRBV28	.	TRBJ1-1	.	CASSKHPGPEAFF
TRBV30	TRBD1	TRBJ2-1	.	CAWSGRGRGLYSSYNEQFF
TRBV7-9	TRBD1	TRBJ2-7	.	CASSLVGGQYEQYF
TRBV7-9	.	TRBJ2-3	.	CASGATDTQYF
TRBV5-4	TRBD2	TRBJ2-5	.	CASSKPGLAEETQYF
TRBV5-1	.	TRBJ1-1	.	CASSSLILGNTEAFF
TRBV7-8	.	TRBJ1-5	.	CASSREGRGQPQHF
TRBV5-4	.	TRBJ2-1	.	CASSLDSAFYNEQFF
TRBV12-3/TRBV12-4	.	TRBJ2-1	.	CASSLQLFNEQFF
TRBV19	TRBD1	TRBJ1-5	.	CASRSIQGSYQPQHF
TRBV5-1	TRBD2	TRBJ2-7	.	CASSPRPGRSYEQYF
TRBV28	TRBD1	TRBJ1-1	.	CASNLGQANTEAFF
TRBV5-4	.	TRBJ2-7	.	CASSRGADPSYEQYF
TRBV28	.	TRBJ2-3	once	CASSLGGYSDTQYF
TRBV10-3	.	TRBJ2-7	.	CAISESHKVLYEQYF
TRBV5-1	TRBD1	TRBJ2-7	.	CASSLAAGTVGYEQYF
TRBV27	.	TRBJ2-7	.	CASSSPARFAYEQYF
TRBV18	.	TRBJ2-3	.	CASSPTSSSKDTQYF
TRBV3-1/TRBV3-2	TRBD2	TRBJ2-2	.	CASSRTTSGSGTGELFF
TRBV3-1/TRBV3-2	.	TRBJ1-3	.	CASSSTLSSGNTIYF
TRBV28	.	TRBJ2-5	.	CASSRVRGQETQYF
TRBV7-3	TRBD1	TRBJ2-1	.	CASSLQGDNEQFF
TRBV4-1	TRBD1	TRBJ1-4	.	CASSHRQGATNEKLFF
TRBV9	.	TRBJ2-2	few	CASSVGVEFTGELFF
TRBV19	.	TRBJ1-3	.	CASSEQVGNTIYF
TRBV5-1	.	TRBJ1-3	few	CASSLGVAERMITGNTIYF
TRBV6-5	.	TRBJ1-6	.	CASRTVNSPLHF
TRBV30	TRBD2	TRBJ2-7	.	CACRAGGTYEQYF
TRBV29-1	.	TRBJ1-1	.	CSVLDFLMNTEAFF
TRBV7-6	TRBD1	TRBJ2-2	once	CASSPDRGNTGELFF
TRBV5-1	.	TRBJ2-7	once	CASSFGEALREQYF
TRBV3-1/TRBV3-2	.	TRBJ2-1	.	CASSDVTSYNEQFF
TRBV28	TRBD1	TRBJ1-2	.	CASSLGAGTGLGYTF
TRBV28	TRBD2	TRBJ2-1	.	CASSLNRLAVHNEQFF
TRBV2	TRBD1	TRBJ2-5	.	CASGRQGEETQYF
TRBV28	TRBD1	TRBJ1-2	.	CASSLQGAYGYTF
TRBV19	.	TRBJ2-4	.	CASSIPTFGKNIQYF
TRBV12-3/TRBV12-4	.	TRBJ1-1	once	CASSLKAVPEAFF
TRBV10-3	.	TRBJ1-2	.	CAISDSVYGYTF
TRBV7-9	TRBD1	TRBJ1-4	.	CASSLSQGVSFF
TRBV2	.	TRBJ2-7	.	CASSRDGLYEQYF
TRBV4-1	.	TRBJ1-2	.	CASSQEENRGYGYTF
TRBV19	TRBD1	TRBJ1-2	.	CASSMDRSPLYGYTF
TRBV20-1	TRBD1	TRBJ1-5	.	CSASRTGDRASNQPQHF